This T cell receptor beta chain was obtained from a study of Graves' ophthalmopathy and Graves' hyperthyroidism. At least ten counts were recorded for this clonotype. Its antigen remains unidentified. The CDR3 loop spans 16 amino acids. Germline CDR1 is SGHRS and CDR2 is YFSETQ. The V and J ends lost 0 bases and 1 base, in that order; junction bases with no gene match: 6. Study results and limitations: Separation of ophthalmopathy from stable hyperthyroidism was achieved by a 13-signature model, at approximately 88% sensitivity and 70% to 82% specificity. Detection in blood was also observed for most expanded thyroid clonotypes above 0.001 frequency.

Transcripts of RNA were the source for amplifying TCR beta CDR3 regions. HTBI primers primed a first-round RT-PCR, and a second-round multiplex PCR followed. One entry per CDR3 protein results from TCRdb running MiXCR on the multiplex PCR reads. The profile covers around 470,000 distinct CDR3 sequences, with about an eighth appearing a single time and 8% to 10% taken by the ten largest. Material: blood. This TCR derives from a woman in her thirties with Graves' ophthalmopathy. This chain connects TRBV5-1 to TRBJ2-5; TRBD1 matches 7 bases. CDR3: CASSLVYGTAQETQYF. The CDR3 DNA is TGCGCCAGCAGCTTGGTGTATGGGACAGCCCAAGAGACCCAGTACTTC.